This TCR beta chain was identified during a study of blood T cell repertoires in COVID-19. Turning to the study itself: The origin of the acute and convalescent COVID-19 samples was the United States, Italy and Spain. The cDNA or gDNA used as material had been derived from T cells, B-cell-depleted T cells, or PBMCs.

Clones were read by immunoSEQ multiplex PCR, and TCRdb kept only the in-frame ones, dropping some. The sample contains about 180,000 clones, approximately 80% of which appear only once. With 3 bases clipped from V and 7 bases from J, the junction kept 12 bases outside the gene matches. Germline V gene lookup returns CDR1 MGHRA and CDR2 YSYEKL. There are 16 residues in the CDR3. The sample was peripheral blood. The chain is built from TRBV4-1 and TRBJ1-2; TRBD1 matches 9 bases. The clonotype comes from a human donor in a cohort sampled during active COVID-19. This CDR3 is CASSHPGTGFFGGYTF. The CDR3 region has the DNA TGCGCCAGCAGCCACCCCGGGACAGGGTTTTTTGGTGGCTACACCTTC.